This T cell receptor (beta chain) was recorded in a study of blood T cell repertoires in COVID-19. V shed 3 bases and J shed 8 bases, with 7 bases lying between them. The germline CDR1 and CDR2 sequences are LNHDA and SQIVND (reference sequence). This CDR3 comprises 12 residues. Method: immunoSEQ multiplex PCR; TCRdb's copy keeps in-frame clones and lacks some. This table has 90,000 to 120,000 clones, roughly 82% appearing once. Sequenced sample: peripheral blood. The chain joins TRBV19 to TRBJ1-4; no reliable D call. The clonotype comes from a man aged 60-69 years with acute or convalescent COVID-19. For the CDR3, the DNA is TGTGCCAGTAGTATCGGGAGGGAAAAACTGTTTTTT. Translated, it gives CASSIGREKLFF.